Here is one T cell receptor (beta chain) with its context. This sample stems from a study of shared clonotypes between healthy human individuals. This table comes from immunoSEQ multiplex PCR, and its TCRdb copy is limited to in-frame clones, with some not included. Of roughly 510,000 clones listed, about 80% are singletons. V was clipped by 2 bases and J by 4 bases, with 15 bases between them. This CDR3 has 16 amino acids. From germline, CDR1 is KGHSH and CDR2 LQKENI. The clonotype comes from a woman in her forties in good health. Some clones in this sample may be carry-over from other donors' samples. J is TRBJ2-1 and V is TRBV18, with D possibly TRBD2 on 5 matching bases. Sequences were obtained from PBMCs. CDR3 sequence reads: CASSPIEGTPYNEQFF. CDR3 coding DNA: TGTGCCAGCTCACCAATCGAGGGAACCCCATACAATGAGCAGTTCTTC.